Shown below are 20 T cell receptor beta chains from a single sample sequenced in a study of vaccination effects on CD4 cells after COVID-19. Using immunoSEQ multiplex PCR, the repertoire was profiled, and TCRdb retains in-frame clones only, with some absent. The sample includes about 74,000 clones, 60% to 80% of them seen just once. Culturing for more than 9 days preceded CD4+ T cell isolation. For these receptors, no antigen is known. The material was CD4+ T cells from PBMCs cultured without peptide, obtained before COVID-19 vaccination. Receptor source: a human donor who received a COVID-19 vaccine.

V gene TRBV28 combines with J gene TRBJ1-2; unclear D gene. Germline V lookup: CDR1 MDHEN, CDR2 SYDVKM. This CDR3 is built from 15 residues. V was cut by 2 bases and J by 4 bases, with 14 bases left in between. CDR3 protein: CASSLEGPGGYGYTF. CDR3 nucleotides: TGTGCCAGCAGTTTAGAAGGGCCTGGCGGCTATGGCTACACCTTC.

V is TRBV11-3 and J is TRBJ2-2; TRBD1 might be the D (5 bases). This CDR3 is 14 amino acids long. From germline, CDR1 is SGHNT and CDR2 YENEEA. Trimming removed 1 base from V and 4 bases from J, with 7 bases in between. CDR3 residues: CASSLGRVTGELFF. The CDR3 nucleotides are TGTGCCAGCAGCTTAGGCAGGGTCACCGGGGAGCTGTTTTTT.

The chain uses TRBV6-5 and TRBJ1-2; possible D gene TRBD1, 5 bases. Germline CDR1 MNHEY, CDR2 SVGAGI. With 3 bases removed from V and 5 bases from J, the gap between germline ends came to 13 bases. The CDR3 has 14 amino acids. CDR3 in amino acids: CASSYQGKAYGYTF. For the CDR3, the DNA is TGTGCCAGCAGTTATCAGGGAAAAGCTTATGGCTACACCTTC.

The chain is built from TRBV3-1 (or the pseudogene TRBV3-2) and TRBJ1-5, with 12 bases identical to TRBD1. With V trimmed by 3 bases and J by 0 bases, 12 bases remained unmatched. The CDR3 loop spans 20 amino acids. In germline, CDR1 is LGHDT, CDR2 YNNKEL (reference sequence). The CDR3: CASSHHGGQGARISNQPQHF. CDR3 in DNA: TGTGCCAGCAGCCATCACGGGGGACAGGGGGCGCGGATTAGCAATCAGCCCCAGCATTTT.

This clone was seen a handful of times. The rearrangement links TRBV28 to TRBJ1-2, with no clear D. This CDR3 spans 13 amino acids. The V end lost 9 bases, the J end lost 5 bases, and 16 bases lay between the germline ends. Germline loops: CDR1 MDHEN, CDR2 SYDVKM. CDR3 residues: CASRRTDRYGYTF. In nucleotides, the CDR3 is TGTGCCAGTCGCCGAACAGATCGGTATGGCTACACCTTC.

By share, this clone counts as medium-sized. V usage is TRBV2 and J usage is TRBJ1-2, with no clear D. This CDR3 spans 13 amino acids. With 7 bases removed from V and 0 bases from J, the gap between germline ends came to 9 bases. CDR1 is SNHLY and CDR2 is FYNNEI in the germline V gene. CDR3 sequence reads: CASKWNTNYGYTF. CDR3 nucleotides: TGTGCCAGCAAGTGGAACACTAACTATGGCTACACCTTC.

The chain uses TRBV6-5 and TRBJ1-2; D not resolved. The CDR3 totals 16 residues. Germline V gives CDR1 MNHEY, CDR2 SVGAGI. V dropped 0 bases and J dropped 2 bases, with 13 bases sitting between them. In nucleotides, the CDR3 is TGTGCCAGCAGTTACTCACGGGGATTGGGGAACTATGGCTACACCTTC. This encodes CASSYSRGLGNYGYTF.

J is TRBJ2-7 and V is TRBV7-9; D is tentatively TRBD1 or TRBD2 (6 bases each). Germline-derived CDR1 and CDR2 are SEHNR and FQNEAQ (reference sequence). CDR3 length: 15 amino acids. V lost 0 bases to trimming and J lost 1 base, with 10 bases between them. CDR3 DNA: TGTGCCAGCAGCTTAGCGGGAGGACAGTCCTACGAGCAGTACGTC. Its translation is CASSLAGGQSYEQYV.

The chain combines TRBV12-5 with TRBJ2-2; D call uncertain. This CDR3 comprises 13 residues. Between the trimmed V and J ends, which lost 1 base and 5 bases, there was a span of 5 bases. Germline V CDR1 and CDR2: LGHNT, FRNRAP. CDR3 region: CASGLGHTGELFF. The CDR3 nucleotides read TGTGCTAGTGGTTTGGGGCATACCGGGGAGCTGTTTTTT.

The rearrangement uses TRBV4-3 and TRBJ2-7; TRBD2 agrees at 9 bases. The CDR3 extends over 20 amino acids. After removal of 2 bases from V and 4 bases from J, the junction contained 21 bases not matched to a gene. The germline V gene encodes CDR1 LGHNA and CDR2 YSLEER. CDR3 sequence (DNA): TGCGCCAGCAGCCAAAAAGGTTTGGGGCGGGGGGGCCAACCCCTTTACGAGCAGTACGTC. As protein: CASSQKGLGRGGQPLYEQYV.

V gene TRBV2 combines with J gene TRBJ2-5; TRBD2 matches at 9 bases. Losses at the gene ends were 0 bases for V and 5 bases for J; bases not matched to a gene: 7. CDR3 length: 16 amino acids. Germline CDR1 SNHLY, CDR2 FYNNEI. CDR3 residues: CASSEALFAGGETQYF. The CDR3 DNA reads as TGTGCCAGCAGTGAAGCGCTTTTTGCGGGAGGGGAGACCCAGTACTTC.

The genes are TRBV7-2 and TRBJ1-6; 7 bases are a match to TRBD1. V was clipped by 1 base and J by 4 bases; unmatched bases: 1. Germline CDR1 and CDR2: SGHTA and FQGNSA. The length of the CDR3 is 15 residues. CDR3 loop: CASSLGQGYNSPLHF. Here the CDR3 DNA reads TGTGCCAGCAGCTTAGGACAGGGATATAATTCACCCCTCCACTTT.

This rearrangement joins TRBV11-3 to TRBJ2-2, with D possibly called TRBD1 or TRBD2 (5 bases each). Deletions cut 4 bases from V and 7 bases from J, with 19 bases between. Germline CDR1 and CDR2: SGHNT and YENEEA. CDR3 length: 16 amino acids. CDR3 bases: TGTGCCAGCAGCTCATTAGACCGCGGGCAGGGCGGGGAGCTGTTTTTT. This gives the protein CASSSLDRGQGGELFF.

This clone occurred a few times. This chain uses TRBV6-4 with TRBJ2-1; 9 bases align to TRBD2. V trimming: 5 bases; J trimming: 0 bases; junction bases outside the gene matches: 2. The CDR3 has 15 amino acids. The germline gives CDR1 MRHNA, CDR2 SNTAGT. CDR3 nucleotide sequence: TGTGCCAGCAGTCAACTAGCGGGCTCCTACAATGAGCAGTTCTTC. It encodes CASSQLAGSYNEQFF.

The rearrangement uses TRBV25-1 and TRBJ1-2; possibly TRBD1 for D (5 bases). Trimming left V 7 bases short and J 2 bases short, with 11 bases between. Germline V gene lookup returns CDR1 MGHDK and CDR2 SYGVNS. The CDR3 spans 13 residues. The CDR3 coding sequence is TGTGCCAGCAAGGGGCAGGAGAACTATGGCTACACCTTC. This codes for CASKGQENYGYTF.

The rearrangement links TRBV10-3 to TRBJ1-1; unclear D gene. The CDR3 is 13 amino acids. Looked up from germline, CDR1 is ENHRY and CDR2 is SYGVKD. V lost 7 bases to trimming and J lost 1 base, with 10 bases between them. The CDR3 sequence: CAIMPVPNTEAFF. The CDR3 DNA is TGTGCCATCATGCCGGTACCGAACACTGAAGCTTTCTTT.

The rearrangement joins TRBV25-1 to TRBJ2-5, with D unclear. The V end lost 3 bases, the J end lost 5 bases, and 13 bases lay between the germline ends. Germline V gene lookup returns CDR1 MGHDK and CDR2 SYGVNS. The CDR3 runs to 14 residues. The CDR3 sequence: CASSDPSGVETQYF. The CDR3 DNA sequence: TGTGCCAGCAGTGATCCGAGTGGGGTCGAGACCCAGTACTTC.

The rearrangement uses TRBV7-2 and TRBJ1-6, with D perhaps TRBD1 (5 bases). This CDR3 contains 18 residues. The V gene lost 2 bases and the J gene lost 3 bases, with 17 bases spanning the gap. Germline V CDR1 and CDR2: SGHTA, FQGNSA. The DNA for the CDR3 is TGTGCCAGCAGCTTATTTGGGACCCCGATAAACTATAATTCACCCCTCCACTTT. It encodes CASSLFGTPINYNSPLHF.

This chain connects TRBV12-3 or TRBV12-4 to TRBJ1-1; D unclear. The CDR3 spans 13 residues. V lost 2 bases, J lost 3 bases, and 7 bases lay in between. The CDR3 spells CASSLTSYTEAFF. In DNA, the CDR3 is TGTGCCAGCAGTTTAACCTCTTACACTGAAGCTTTCTTT.

The chain combines TRBV9 with TRBJ2-3; D is unclear. The germline CDR1 and CDR2 sequences are SGDLS and YYNGEE. Trimming pared 0 bases from V and 6 bases from J, leaving 8 bases between. CDR3 length equals 13 residues. CDR3 coding DNA: TGTGCCAGCAGCGTAGAGATTGGGGATACGCAGTATTTT. Its translation is CASSVEIGDTQYF.